These 23 T cell receptor beta chains share one sample of origin, sequenced in a study of neoadjuvant nivolumab and ipilimumab in lung cancer. Sequenced by immunoSEQ multiplex PCR; TCRdb stores in-frame clones only, minus some. Counted here are 25,000 to 30,000 clones, 75% to 90% occurring once; the ten biggest clones make up 7.5% to 9%. The sample was tumor tissue, taken after neoadjuvant nivolumab, alone or with ipilimumab, at or shortly before surgery. The receptors were gathered from an adult with non-small cell lung cancer.

The V and J genes are TRBV18 and TRBJ2-1; no reliable D call. The germline V gene has CDR1 KGHSH and CDR2 LQKENI. This CDR3 comprises 13 residues. Trimming cost V 6 bases and J 7 bases, with 13 bases left between them. The CDR3 DNA sequence: TGTGCCAGCTCCCCTAGGCTGGTGAATGAGCAGTTCTTC. It encodes CASSPRLVNEQFF.

This chain connects TRBV9 to TRBJ2-3, with D uncertain. V lost 4 bases and J 6 bases, leaving 9 bases between the germline ends. The CDR3 runs to 12 residues. CDR1 is SGDLS and CDR2 is YYNGEE in the germline V gene. CDR3 sequence: CASSKPRDTQYF. CDR3 DNA sequence: TGTGCCAGCAGCAAGCCACGCGATACGCAGTATTTT.

This rearrangement joins TRBV29-1 to TRBJ2-5, with D possibly matching TRBD2 (5 bases). The length of the CDR3 is 12 residues. The germline CDR1 and CDR2 sequences are SQVTM and ANQGSEA. The V end lost 6 bases, the J end lost 4 bases, and 12 bases lay between the germline ends. This CDR3 is CSVQGGGETQYF. CDR3 DNA: TGCAGCGTGCAAGGAGGCGGAGAGACCCAGTACTTC. Full variable domain (missing parts from reference TRBV29-1 and TRBJ2-5): SAVISQKPSRDICQRGTSLTIQCQVDSQVTMMFWYRQQPGQSLTLIATANQGSEATYESGFVIDKFPISRPNLTFSTLTVSNMSPEDSSIYLCSVQGGGETQYFGPGTRLLVL.

V usage is TRBV2 and J usage is TRBJ1-2; TRBD1 matches 9 bases. With V trimmed by 2 bases and J by 7 bases, 8 bases remained unmatched. Germline values: CDR1 SNHLY, CDR2 FYNNEI. The CDR3 consists of 15 residues. The CDR3 is CASSEIGTGFSGYTF. The CDR3 nucleotides are TGTGCCAGCAGTGAAATTGGGACAGGGTTCTCTGGCTACACCTTC.

The rearrangement joins TRBV7-9 to TRBJ2-3, with a weak D call TRBD2 (6 bases). The CDR3 has 18 amino acids. The germline gives CDR1 SEHNR, CDR2 FQNEAQ (reference sequence). Trimming shortened V by 10 bases and J by 0 bases, and 26 bases separated the two germline ends. The CDR3 loop reads CATSLDPRDLISTDTQYF. CDR3 coding DNA: TGTGCCACCTCCCTTGACCCGCGGGACCTCATTAGCACAGATACGCAGTATTTT. The variable domain in full, with the rest retrieved from reference TRBV7-9 and TRBJ2-3, is DTGVSQNPRHKITKRGQNVTFRCDPISEHNRLYWYRQTLGQGPEFLTYFQNEAQLEKSRLLSDRFSAERPKGSFSTLEIQRTEQGDSAMYLCATSLDPRDLISTDTQYFGPGTRLTVL.

This clone was counted once. The chain combines TRBV11-3 with TRBJ2-5; 9 positions match TRBD1. The J segment lost 2 bases and the V segment lost 6 bases, leaving 4 bases of the junction unmatched. Germline V gives CDR1 SGHNT, CDR2 YENEEA. The CDR3 spans 14 residues. The CDR3 bases are TGTGCCAGCAGTAGACAGGGGGGACAAGAGACCCAGTACTTC. This codes for CASSRQGGQETQYF.

V gene TRBV7-9 combines with J gene TRBJ2-5; D is undetermined. V lost 5 bases, J lost 7 bases, and 17 bases lay in between. Germline V gene data show CDR1 as SEHNR and CDR2 as FQNEAQ (reference sequence). This CDR3 contains 14 residues. This CDR3 is CASSPTLPGSTQYF. The CDR3 DNA sequence: TGTGCCAGCAGCCCAACACTGCCCGGGTCGACCCAGTACTTC.

This chain uses TRBV6-1 with TRBJ2-1, with 9 bases matching TRBD1. Germline V gene data show CDR1 as MNHNS and CDR2 as SASEGT. With V trimmed by 9 bases and J by 5 bases, 11 bases remained unmatched. The CDR3 is 15 amino acids. The CDR3 reads CASLPGQGLNNEQFF. The CDR3 nucleotides read TGTGCCAGTTTACCGGGACAGGGTCTTAACAATGAGCAGTTCTTC.

The chain employs TRBV5-4 and TRBJ2-3; weak D call: TRBD1 (6 bases). The V gene lost 0 bases and the J gene lost 1 base, with 9 bases spanning the gap. From germline, CDR1 is SGHNT and CDR2 YYREEE (reference sequence). CDR3 size: 15 residues. The CDR3: CASSLVSGGTDTQYF. The CDR3 DNA reads as TGTGCCAGCAGCTTGGTCTCAGGGGGCACAGATACGCAGTATTTT.

The chain joins TRBV2 to TRBJ1-1; perhaps TRBD1 as D (5 bases). Germline CDR1 SNHLY, CDR2 FYNNEI. The CDR3 contains 14 residues. Trimming left V 2 bases short and J 4 bases short, with 11 bases between. DNA for the CDR3: TGTGCCAGCAGTGAACCGGGTGGGACCACTGAAGCTTTCTTT. Amino acids: CASSEPGGTTEAFF.

This chain joins TRBV19 and TRBJ2-1; 9 bases are shared with TRBD1. CDR1 and CDR2 (germline): LNHDA, SQIVND (reference sequence). The CDR3 is made up of 16 amino acids. V was clipped by 3 bases and J by 5 bases; unmatched bases: 8. In DNA, the CDR3 is TGTGCCAGTAGTATGGACAGGGGCGGTTCTCACAATGAGCAGTTCTTC. Protein: CASSMDRGGSHNEQFF.

The chain links TRBV5-1 to TRBJ2-5, with D tentatively TRBD1 or TRBD2 (5 bases each). V gave up 3 bases and J gave up 1 base, with 10 bases separating them. This CDR3 has 14 residues. CDR1 and CDR2 (germline): SGHRS, YFSETQ. CDR3 protein: CASSSGTVQETQYF. The CDR3 DNA follows: TGCGCCAGCAGCTCCGGGACGGTCCAAGAGACCCAGTACTTC.

The chain recombines TRBV5-6 with TRBJ2-7, with D tentatively TRBD2 (5 bases). CDR1 is SGHDT and CDR2 is YYEEEE in the germline V gene. The CDR3 runs to 13 residues. The V gene lost 4 bases and the J gene lost 4 bases, with 12 bases spanning the gap. The CDR3 region has the DNA TGTGCCAGCAGCCTCTATCCGGGGTACGAGCAGTACTTC. It is translated as CASSLYPGYEQYF.

This chain uses TRBV25-1 with TRBJ2-3; possibly TRBD2 for D (7 bases). Germline V gene sequence: CDR1 MGHDK, CDR2 SYGVNS. The CDR3 is made up of 16 amino acids. The V gene lost 1 base and the J gene lost 5 bases, with 16 bases spanning the gap. The CDR3 DNA reads as TGTGCCAGCAGTGAATGGGGGGGCGGCCCCGGAGATACGCAGTATTTT. This gives the protein CASSEWGGGPGDTQYF.

The J gene is TRBJ2-2, the V gene TRBV4-2; 11 bases are shared with TRBD2. This CDR3 is 16 amino acids long. CDR1 is LGHNA, CDR2 YNFKEQ, per germline. The trim removed 5 bases at V and 0 bases at J, leaving 2 bases unmatched. The CDR3 spells CASSKLAGANTGELFF. The CDR3 DNA follows: TGTGCCAGCAGCAAACTAGCGGGGGCGAACACCGGGGAGCTGTTTTTT.

The gene calls are TRBV7-9 and TRBJ2-5; 11 bases fit TRBD1. Germline values: CDR1 SEHNR, CDR2 FQNEAQ (reference sequence). Losses at the gene ends were 5 bases for V and 4 bases for J; bases not matched to a gene: 6. The CDR3 runs 15 residues. CDR3 amino acids: CASSQGTGGPETQYF. CDR3 in DNA: TGTGCCAGCAGCCAAGGGACAGGGGGTCCAGAGACCCAGTACTTC.

A few counts support this clone. The CDR3 region has the DNA TGTGCCAGCAGCAGGAGCGTGGGTGAAGCTTTCTTT. Protein sequence: CASSRSVGEAFF. The chain recombines TRBV6-1 with TRBJ1-1, with D unresolved. V was cut by 6 bases and J by 7 bases, with 12 bases left in between. CDR1 is MNHNS and CDR2 is SASEGT in the germline V gene. The length of the CDR3 is 12 residues.

The rearrangement joins TRBV28 to TRBJ2-7, with TRBD2 as a possible D gene (6 bases). Trimming stripped 11 bases from V and 0 bases from J, with 11 bases between. This CDR3 region has 12 residues. Looked up from germline, CDR1 is MDHEN and CDR2 is SYDVKM. The CDR3 bases are TGTGCCGCCAGGGACTCCTCCTACGAGCAGTACTTC. It codes for CAARDSSYEQYF.

The V call is TRBV6-5, the J call TRBJ1-2; D is unclear. This CDR3 spans 12 amino acids. Germline V gives CDR1 MNHEY, CDR2 SVGAGI. The germline V and J ends were trimmed by 0 bases and 3 bases, with 2 bases remaining between them. The CDR3 loop reads CASSYSDYGYTF. DNA for the CDR3: TGTGCCAGCAGTTACTCCGACTATGGCTACACCTTC.

The chain has TRBV11-3 and TRBJ1-3; D gene unclear. This CDR3 comprises 13 residues. Trimming cost V 6 bases and J 9 bases, with 15 bases left between them. From germline, CDR1 is SGHNT and CDR2 YENEEA. DNA of the CDR3: TGTGCCAGCAGTAACGGACCTGGCGGCACCATATATTTT. Its protein is CASSNGPGGTIYF.

V usage is TRBV5-8 and J usage is TRBJ2-7, with a possible D match to TRBD1 (6 bases). This CDR3 spans 15 amino acids. V lost 0 bases and J lost 4, with 14 bases in between. Germline V gene data show CDR1 as SGHTS and CDR2 as YDEGEE. This chain's CDR3 is CASSLGPGVWYEQYF. CDR3 in DNA: TGTGCCAGCAGCTTGGGGCCAGGGGTGTGGTACGAGCAGTACTTC.

The J gene is TRBJ1-2, the V gene TRBV29-1; the match to TRBD1 covers 10 bases. The junction had 19 bases not matched to a gene; V was cut back by 6 bases and J by 6 bases. This CDR3 has 17 residues. Germline lookup yields CDR1 SQVTM and CDR2 ANQGSEA. CDR3 in amino acids: CSVYLGGGQGITDGYTF. The CDR3 DNA follows: TGCAGCGTCTACCTCGGTGGGGGACAGGGGATTACGGATGGCTACACCTTC.

The CDR3 spells CSVVRDSGANVLTF. The CDR3 bases are TGCAGCGTTGTGCGCGACTCTGGGGCCAACGTCCTGACTTTC. This sequence joins TRBV29-1 and TRBJ2-6; unclear D gene. V lost 4 bases, J lost 0 bases, and 7 bases lay in between. The length of the CDR3 is 14 residues. Germline V gene data show CDR1 as SQVTM and CDR2 as ANQGSEA.